This T cell receptor (beta chain) is from a study of shared clonotypes between healthy human individuals. Ten immunoSEQ deep assay plates served to sequence unsorted PBMC DNA. In the authors' methods: ImmunoSEQ output lacked quality scores and full-length reads, limiting matched filtering. Measured with immunoSEQ multiplex PCR; TCRdb has only the in-frame clones, and not every one. V, J and clone size were drawn from that table, and D and trimming were deduced from the DNA. Of around 480,000 clones detected, roughly 79% appear once; the ten largest clones hold around 12%. Donors comprised healthy HIV-negative adults lacking recent acute infections or vaccinations. All participating donors were Caucasian adults from Nashville, Tennessee. V was clipped by 0 bases and J by 8 bases, with 18 bases between them. CDR1 is LNHDA and CDR2 is SQIVND in the germline V gene (reference sequence). The CDR3 has 16 amino acids.

The sequence was obtained from a woman between 35 and 50 years old in good health. Some clones in this sample may be carry-over from other donors' samples. This rearrangement joins TRBV19 to TRBJ2-3; D possibly corresponds to TRBD2 (6 bases). The sequencing sample was made of PBMCs. CDR3 region: CASSIEAPPTSSTQYF. The CDR3 DNA sequence: TGTGCCAGTAGTATAGAGGCCCCCCCAACTAGCAGTACGCAGTATTTT.